This T cell receptor beta chain was sequenced for a study of blood T cell repertoires in COVID-19 (TCRdb year 2020). Notes on the research overall: Samples from collaborators originated in the United States, Italy and Spain and spanned both the acute and convalescent phases of COVID-19. The material from the prospective study consisted of cDNA or gDNA derived from T cells, B-cell-depleted T cells, or PBMCs. Where available, HLA class I and class II types were obtained from metadata supplied by the sample provider rather than from assay-based typing. Nearly every sample came with metadata listing a de-identified subject ID, COVID-19 status, age in years and sex. The repertoires were released in a freely available public database meant as a resource for research on the immune response to SARS-CoV-2. Subjects who had been exposed to COVID-19, were actively infected with it, or had recovered from it provided the deeply sampled blood TCRbeta repertoires that made up the dataset. The samples were drawn from two sources: the first 160 participants of the ongoing ImmuneRACE study, and 1,200 or so subjects contributed by 6 global collaborators.

Whole blood was collected in K2EDTA tubes by collaborating institutions according to the institutions' own protocols. For TCRbeta analysis, collaborators shipped samples in one of three forms: frozen whole blood, isolated PBMCs, or DNA extracted from either of those sample types. TCRbeta CDR3 regions were amplified from genomic DNA using the immunoSEQ Assay, a bias-controlled multiplex PCR. As for the original processing: Within the assay, amplification of reference gene primers was used to estimate how many nucleated cells each sample contained. To quantify the absolute abundance of each unique TCRbeta CDR3 rearrangement, sequence reads were collapsed and filtered. For each sample, productive Simpson clonality was calculated as the square root of Simpson's diversity index over productive rearrangements. TCRdb's version of the immuneACCESS table is confined to in-frame rearrangements and falls short of the full clone set. An unresolved V gene accounts for under half of the shortfall where checked; the remainder is of unknown origin. V and J calls and clone size come straight from that table; D and trimming were deduced from the DNA. This sample lists 150,000 or so clones; 80% to 90% were detected once. Jointly, the top ten make up approximately 6.5% of the sample.

A word on this clone: Its antigen is currently not known. There are no base qualities to consult, and no much larger clone falls within one base.

Here is what the overall study found, with its caveats: Clinical and demographic metadata were provided uncurated, with the amount varying by source and participant.

This clonotype originated in a man older than 75 with acute or convalescent COVID-19. What was sequenced was peripheral blood.

In nucleotide form, the sequence is TGTGCCAGCAGCTTAGCCGGACAGGGGCCTCAGCCCCAGCATTTT. Protein translation: CASSLAGQGPQPQHF. Here the chain combines TRBV7-9 and TRBJ1-5; TRBD1 agrees with 9 junctional bases. The V end gives up 0 bases and the J end 6 bases, leaving 3 bases in the junction not matched to a gene. The CDR3 holds 15 amino acids from the cysteine to the phenylalanine. The sequence is cut down to CDR3 DNA, 45 bases in frame from base 1. Per the germline V gene (reference sequence), SEHNR is the CDR1 and FQNEAQ is the CDR2.